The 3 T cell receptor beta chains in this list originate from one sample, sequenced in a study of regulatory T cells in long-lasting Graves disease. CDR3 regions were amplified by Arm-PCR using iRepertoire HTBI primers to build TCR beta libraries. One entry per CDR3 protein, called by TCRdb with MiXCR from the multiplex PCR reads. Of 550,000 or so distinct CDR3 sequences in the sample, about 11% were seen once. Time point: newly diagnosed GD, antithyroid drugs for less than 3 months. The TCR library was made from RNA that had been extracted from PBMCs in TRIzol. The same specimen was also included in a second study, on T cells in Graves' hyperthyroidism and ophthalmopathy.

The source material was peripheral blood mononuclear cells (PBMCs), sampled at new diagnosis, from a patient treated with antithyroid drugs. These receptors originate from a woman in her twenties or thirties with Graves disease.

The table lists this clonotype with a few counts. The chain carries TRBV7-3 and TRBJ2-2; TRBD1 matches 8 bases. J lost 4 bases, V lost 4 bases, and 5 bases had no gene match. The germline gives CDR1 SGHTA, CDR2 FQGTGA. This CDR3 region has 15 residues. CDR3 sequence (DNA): TGTGCCAGCAGCTCGACAGGGGAGAGCACCGGGGAGCTGTTTTTT. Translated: CASSSTGESTGELFF. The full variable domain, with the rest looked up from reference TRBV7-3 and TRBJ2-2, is GAGVSQTPSNKVTEKGKYVELRCDPISGHTALYWYRQSLGQGPEFLIYFQGTGAADDSGLPNDRFFAVRPEGSVSTLKIQRTERGDSAVYLCASSSTGESTGELFFGEGSRLTVL.

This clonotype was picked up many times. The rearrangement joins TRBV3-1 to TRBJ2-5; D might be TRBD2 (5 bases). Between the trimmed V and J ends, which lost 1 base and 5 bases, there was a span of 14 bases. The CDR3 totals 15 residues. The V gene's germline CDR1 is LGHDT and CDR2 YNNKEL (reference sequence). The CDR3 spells CASSQVTRPGETQYF. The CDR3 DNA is TGTGCCAGCAGCCAAGTTACGCGGCCGGGGGAGACCCAGTACTTC.

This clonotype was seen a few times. CDR3 protein: CAWAGLEYSNQPQHF. CDR3 sequence (DNA): TGTGCCTGGGCAGGCCTAGAGTATAGCAATCAGCCCCAGCATTTT. The genes are TRBV30 and TRBJ1-5; no firm D call. The CDR3 consists of 15 residues. Germline V CDR1 and CDR2: GTSNPN, SVGIG (reference sequence). V gave up 5 bases and J gave up 0 bases, with 14 bases separating them.